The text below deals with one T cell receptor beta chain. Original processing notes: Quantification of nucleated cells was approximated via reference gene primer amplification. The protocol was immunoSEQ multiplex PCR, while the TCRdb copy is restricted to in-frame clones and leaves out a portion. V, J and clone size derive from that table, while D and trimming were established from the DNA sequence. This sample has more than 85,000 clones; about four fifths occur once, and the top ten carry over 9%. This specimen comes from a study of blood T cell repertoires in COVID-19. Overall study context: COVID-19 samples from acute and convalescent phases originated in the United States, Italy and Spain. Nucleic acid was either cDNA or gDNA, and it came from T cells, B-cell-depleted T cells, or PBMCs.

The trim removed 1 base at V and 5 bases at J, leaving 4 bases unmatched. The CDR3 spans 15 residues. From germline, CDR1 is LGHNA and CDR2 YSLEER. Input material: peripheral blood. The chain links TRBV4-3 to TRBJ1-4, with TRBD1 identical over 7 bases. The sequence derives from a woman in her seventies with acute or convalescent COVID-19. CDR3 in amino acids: CASSQGDSDNEKLFF. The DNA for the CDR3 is TGCGCCAGCAGCCAAGGGGACAGCGACAATGAAAAACTGTTTTTT.